The entry that follows covers one TCR beta chain sequence. Its antigen is currently unknown. One junction end disagrees with the germline gene, perhaps due to a read error. The authors extracted RNA and reverse transcribed it into cDNA as the sequencing template. Sequencing was performed with immunoSEQ multiplex PCR; in TCRdb, only in-frame clones are kept and a portion is missing. The data hold 110,000 to 150,000 clones, with about half observed a single time. These data come from a study of CD8+ T cells in alopecia areata. Findings and limits, study-wide: Scalp samples also contribute reads from the resident alphabeta T cells found in normal skin.

This CDR3 contains 14 residues. Germline CDR1 reads MDHEN; CDR2 reads SYDVKM. This receptor was identified in a human donor with alopecia areata. The specimen comprised CD4+ T cells sorted from blood, sampled at week 0. J is TRBJ1-5 and V is TRBV28; possibly TRBD1 for D (5 bases). The CDR3 protein is CASSLPGGGQAQHF. CDR3 bases: TGTGCCAGCAGTTTACCGGGTGGGGGTCAGGCCCAGCATTTT.